Presented here are 28 T cell receptor beta chains from one specimen sequenced in a study of CD8 T cells in Susac syndrome. Random hexamers were used to reverse transcribe the RNA input (about 0.5 to 1 ug). MiXCR, run by TCRdb on the immunoSEQ multiplex PCR reads, gives a single entry per CDR3 protein. The data show around 200,000 distinct CDR3 sequences, roughly 94% seen once. Material for sequencing was CD4+ T cells from PBMCs. The origin of the receptors is a human donor with multiple sclerosis.

The chain has TRBV18 and TRBJ2-7; a possible D gene is TRBD1 (5 bases). Germline V gene data show CDR1 as KGHSH and CDR2 as LQKENI. The CDR3 covers 13 residues. Trimming pared 1 base from V and 5 bases from J, leaving 9 bases between. As DNA, the CDR3 is TGTGCCAGCTCACCACGGGGCGTCCACGAGCAGTACGTC. Translated, it gives CASSPRGVHEQYV.

The chain combines TRBV13 with TRBJ2-6; the D is unclear. Trimming cost V 5 bases and J 0 bases, with 8 bases left between them. From germline, CDR1 is PRHDT and CDR2 FYEKMQ (reference sequence). The CDR3 is made up of 15 amino acids. The CDR3 sequence: CASSPSPSGANVLTF. The CDR3 DNA reads as TGTGCCAGCAGCCCCAGCCCCTCTGGGGCCAACGTCCTGACTTTC.

The chain couples TRBV30 to TRBJ1-5; TRBD1 might be the D (5 bases). The CDR3 has 14 residues. V was shortened by 1 base and J by 4 bases, with 11 bases between the two germline ends. Germline lookup yields CDR1 GTSNPN and CDR2 SVGIG (reference sequence). The CDR3 here is CAWSGGTGNQPQHF. CDR3 nucleotides: TGTGCCTGGAGTGGCGGGACTGGGAATCAGCCCCAGCATTTT.

The genes are TRBV3-1 and TRBJ1-1; weak D call: TRBD1 (6 bases). Germline V gene sequence: CDR1 LGHDT, CDR2 YNNKEL (reference sequence). Trimming cost V 2 bases and J 3 bases, with 13 bases left between them. This CDR3 has 15 amino acids. The DNA of the CDR3 is TGTGCCAGCAGCCAAACCGGGGGCTCGGACACTGAAGCTTTCTTT. Amino acids: CASSQTGGSDTEAFF. Combining the CDR3 with reference TRBV3-1 and TRBJ1-1 gives the whole variable domain DTAVSQTPKYLVTQMGNDKSIKCEQNLGHDTMYWYKQDSKKFLKIMFSYNNKELIINETVPNRFSPKSPDKAHLNLHINSLELGDSAVYFCASSQTGGSDTEAFFGQGTRLTVV.

V is TRBV29-1 and J is TRBJ1-2; tentative D call: TRBD1 (5 bases). This CDR3 is 12 amino acids long. The V end lost 7 bases, the J end lost 4 bases, and 13 bases lay between the germline ends. Germline V CDR1 and CDR2: SQVTM, ANQGSEA. CDR3 region: CSDGGEGYGYTF. The CDR3 nucleotides are TGCAGCGACGGGGGGGAAGGCTATGGCTACACCTTC.

The chain uses TRBV6-5 and TRBJ1-1; possible D gene TRBD1, 5 bases. Per germline, CDR1 MNHEY and CDR2 SVGAGI. Trimming shortened V by 5 bases and J by 11 bases, and 21 bases separated the two germline ends. There are 14 residues in the CDR3. The CDR3 nucleotides are TGTGCCAGCAGTCGGGAGGGTCCTGGGGCGACGGCTTTCTTT. Protein product: CASSREGPGATAFF.

The chain employs TRBV12-3 or TRBV12-4 and TRBJ1-5; weak D call: TRBD1 (6 bases). V lost 6 bases and J 3 bases, leaving 12 bases between the germline ends. The CDR3 totals 14 residues. CDR3 sequence: CASRITGFNQPQHF. DNA of the CDR3: TGTGCCAGCAGAATCACAGGGTTCAATCAGCCCCAGCATTTT.

In this sample, this clonotype turned up once. Relative to the germline gene, one junction end is altered; a read error may explain this. The chain recombines TRBV7-7 with TRBJ2-1, with 9 bases matching TRBD2. The CDR3 consists of 15 residues. The germline V gene has CDR1 SSHAT and CDR2 FNYEAQ (reference sequence). The CDR3 loop reads CASSPLGTSPNEQFF. For the CDR3, the DNA is TGTGCTAGCAGCCCTCTTGGGACTAGCCCCAATGAGCAGTTCTTC. Filled out from reference TRBV7-7 and TRBJ2-1, the complete variable domain reads GAGVSQSPRYKVTKRGQDVTLRCDPISSHATLYWYQQALGQGPEFLTYFNYEAQPDKSGLPSDRFSAERPEGSISTLTIQRTEQRDSAMYRCASSPLGTSPNEQFFGPGTRLTVL.

The J gene is TRBJ1-6, the V gene TRBV12-3 or TRBV12-4, with D tentatively TRBD1 (6 bases). The CDR3 runs 14 residues. The V and J ends lost 3 bases and 8 bases respectively, with 11 bases between them. The CDR3 nucleotides are TGTGCCAGCAGTTTCCAGGGGTCCGATTCACCCCTCCACTTT. It yields the protein CASSFQGSDSPLHF.

This chain connects TRBV18 to TRBJ2-1, with a weak D call TRBD1 (6 bases). Germline values: CDR1 KGHSH, CDR2 LQKENI. With 6 bases removed from V and 9 bases from J, the gap between germline ends came to 21 bases. This CDR3 is built from 15 residues. CDR3 amino acids: CASSDQGRGPIEQFF. CDR3 nucleotides: TGTGCCAGCTCTGACCAGGGCAGGGGCCCTATTGAGCAGTTCTTC.

This CDR3 reads CASSLGAQGARGNEQFF. The CDR3 coding sequence is TGTGCCAGCAGCTTAGGGGCCCAGGGGGCGCGCGGAAATGAGCAGTTCTTC. V and J are TRBV7-9 and TRBJ2-1; TRBD1 matches at 8 bases. The ends lost 1 base at V and 7 bases at J; junction bases unmatched: 12. Germline V gene lookup returns CDR1 SEHNR and CDR2 FQNEAQ (reference sequence). CDR3 length: 17 amino acids. The variable domain in full, with the rest retrieved from reference TRBV7-9 and TRBJ2-1, is DTGVSQNPRHKITKRGQNVTFRCDPISEHNRLYWYRQTLGQGPEFLTYFQNEAQLEKSRLLSDRFSAERPKGSFSTLEIQRTEQGDSAMYLCASSLGAQGARGNEQFFGPGTRLTVL.

This chain joins TRBV20-1 and TRBJ1-2; 9 bases align to TRBD1. Per germline, CDR1 DFQATT and CDR2 SNEGSKA (reference sequence). The ends lost 4 bases at V and 4 bases at J; junction bases unmatched: 16. The CDR3 extends over 17 amino acids. The CDR3 coding sequence is TGCAGTGCTACGCAAGGCGGAACAGGGGGCCCCATCTATGGCTACACCTTC. Amino acids: CSATQGGTGGPIYGYTF.

The genes are TRBV25-1 and TRBJ2-2; D possibly matches TRBD1 or TRBD2 (5 bases each). CDR3 length: 17 residues. V gave up 5 bases and J gave up 5 bases, with 21 bases separating them. Germline V gene data show CDR1 as MGHDK and CDR2 as SYGVNS. CDR3 in amino acids: CASSTRRPGTPTGELFF. CDR3 coding DNA: TGTGCCAGCAGTACCCGAAGACCCGGGACCCCAACCGGGGAGCTGTTTTTT.

The chain employs TRBV20-1 and TRBJ2-3; D is uncertain. The CDR3 has 13 residues. Trimming took 5 bases from V and 5 from J, leaving 14 bases between them. The germline V gene has CDR1 DFQATT and CDR2 SNEGSKA (reference sequence). This CDR3 is CSAPGPTGDTQYF. The CDR3 nucleotides are TGCAGTGCTCCGGGCCCCACGGGAGATACGCAGTATTTT.

The gene calls are TRBV2 and TRBJ2-5, with D maybe TRBD2 (6 bases). The CDR3 length is 11 residues. V was pared by 6 bases and J by 8 bases, with 10 bases between. Germline V lookup: CDR1 SNHLY, CDR2 FYNNEI. As DNA, the CDR3 is TGTGCCAGCAGCGGGGAGGTCACCCAGTACTTC. This translates into CASSGEVTQYF.

CDR3 nucleotide sequence: TGCAGCGCCGTCAGGGGAGAGGGCTACACCTTC. Translation: CSAVRGEGYTF. The V and J genes are TRBV29-1 and TRBJ1-2, with a tentative D call TRBD1 (6 bases). Trimming shortened V by 7 bases and J by 8 bases, and 14 bases separated the two germline ends. CDR1 SQVTM and CDR2 ANQGSEA come from the germline V gene. This CDR3 has 11 residues.

The V call is TRBV15, the J call TRBJ2-1, with D perhaps TRBD1 (5 bases). V dropped 1 base and J dropped 1 base, with 5 bases sitting between them. The CDR3 contains 14 residues. Germline V lookup: CDR1 LNHNV, CDR2 YYDKDF (reference sequence). CDR3 coding DNA: TGTGCCACCAGCAGAGCAGGGTCCTACAATGAGCAGTTCTTC. Translated: CATSRAGSYNEQFF. The variable domain in full, completed from reference TRBV15 and TRBJ2-1, reads DAMVIQNPRYQVTQFGKPVTLSCSQTLNHNVMYWYQQKSSQAPKLLFHYYDKDFNNEADTPDNFQSRRPNTSFCFLDIRSPGLGDTAMYLCATSRAGSYNEQFFGPGTRLTVL.

This chain links TRBV24-1 with TRBJ2-1; D unresolved. The germline V gene has CDR1 KGHDR and CDR2 SFDVKD. The V end was cut by 5 bases, the J end by 0 bases, with 4 bases between. The CDR3 loop spans 13 amino acids. The chain's CDR3 is CATSAGSYNEQFF. The CDR3 nucleotides read TGTGCCACCAGTGCGGGCTCCTACAATGAGCAGTTCTTC.

The chain combines TRBV29-1 with TRBJ1-1, with TRBD1 as a possible D gene (5 bases). The germline gives CDR1 SQVTM, CDR2 ANQGSEA. V lost 5 bases and J 1 base, leaving 11 bases between the germline ends. The CDR3 consists of 13 residues. CDR3: CSVSRAPNTEAFF. The CDR3 DNA sequence: TGCAGCGTTAGCAGGGCCCCGAACACTGAAGCTTTCTTT. The whole variable domain, remainder taken from reference TRBV29-1 and TRBJ1-1, is SAVISQKPSRDICQRGTSLTIQCQVDSQVTMMFWYRQQPGQSLTLIATANQGSEATYESGFVIDKFPISRPNLTFSTLTVSNMSPEDSSIYLCSVSRAPNTEAFFGQGTRLTVV.

This clonotype has only a few counts. The chain joins TRBV30 to TRBJ2-5; D not resolved. The CDR3 has 12 amino acids. Germline values: CDR1 GTSNPN, CDR2 SVGIG (reference sequence). The ends were cut back, 0 bases at V and 5 bases at J, with 7 bases in the middle. The DNA for the CDR3 is TGTGCCTGGAGTGTCTTAATGGAGACCCAGTACTTC. It is translated as CAWSVLMETQYF.

The chain joins TRBV7-9 to TRBJ2-7, with TRBD1 identical over 9 bases. Germline trimming cut 8 bases from V and 7 bases from J; bases unmatched to any gene: 9. The germline V gene has CDR1 SEHNR and CDR2 FQNEAQ (reference sequence). The CDR3 loop spans 13 amino acids. Here the CDR3 reads CASGGTGQWEQYV. The CDR3 DNA follows: TGTGCCAGCGGCGGGACAGGGCAGTGGGAGCAGTACGTC.

The chain recombines TRBV7-3 with TRBJ2-6; unclear D gene. V dropped 7 bases and J dropped 3 bases, with 10 bases sitting between them. The V gene's germline CDR1 is SGHTA and CDR2 FQGTGA. The CDR3 length is 14 residues. The CDR3 loop reads CASTSLGGANVLTF. The CDR3 DNA is TGTGCCAGCACCTCCCTTGGTGGGGCCAACGTCCTGACTTTC.

This clonotype was detected once. The J gene is TRBJ1-2, the V gene TRBV30; D perhaps matches TRBD1 (5 bases). This CDR3 is 12 amino acids long. Trimming took 1 base from V and 6 from J, leaving 9 bases between them. Germline CDR1 is GTSNPN and CDR2 is SVGIG (reference sequence). For the CDR3, the DNA is TGTGCCTGGAGTGATGGGGCTAATGGCTACACCTTC. Protein sequence: CAWSDGANGYTF.

The chain has TRBV3-1 and TRBJ2-5; possibly TRBD2 for D (7 bases). The CDR3 loop spans 17 amino acids. Trimming cost V 1 base and J 2 bases, with 17 bases left between them. From germline, CDR1 is LGHDT and CDR2 YNNKEL (reference sequence). Here the CDR3 reads CASSQAWRGGNQETQYF. CDR3 nucleotides: TGTGCCAGCAGCCAAGCTTGGAGGGGGGGGAATCAAGAGACCCAGTACTTC.

The gene calls are TRBV6-5 and TRBJ1-5; D may be TRBD1 (5 bases). The germline V gene has CDR1 MNHEY and CDR2 SVGAGI. The CDR3 is 19 residues long. V was cut by 6 bases and J by 0 bases, with 24 bases left in between. Here the CDR3 reads CASRLAQGTRLYSNQPQHF. The CDR3 region has the DNA TGTGCCAGCAGACTCGCCCAGGGAACCCGCCTTTATAGCAATCAGCCCCAGCATTTT.

The CDR3 region has the DNA TGCAGTGCTAGAGATCCGGATAGCGGGGTTCTACCCTGGGAGGAGACCCAGTACTTC. Translating gives CSARDPDSGVLPWEETQYF. V usage is TRBV20-1 and J usage is TRBJ2-5, with 8 nucleotides matching TRBD2. V lost 0 bases and J lost 5; bases outside the gene matches: 20. CDR1 DFQATT and CDR2 SNEGSKA come from the germline V gene (reference sequence). The CDR3 runs to 19 residues.

V is TRBV24-1 and J is TRBJ1-2; D not certain. Germline loops: CDR1 KGHDR, CDR2 SFDVKD. The CDR3 loop spans 13 amino acids. Trimming removed 4 bases from V and 4 bases from J, with 9 bases in between. The CDR3 region is CATSERTGYGYTF. CDR3 DNA sequence: TGTGCCACCAGTGAAAGGACCGGCTATGGCTACACCTTC.

The V and J genes are TRBV12-3 or TRBV12-4 and TRBJ1-1, with unresolved D. V was clipped by 4 bases and J by 1 base, with 7 bases between them. This CDR3 is 13 amino acids long. CDR3: CASSYAGNTEAFF. DNA for the CDR3: TGTGCCAGCAGTTACGCCGGGAACACTGAAGCTTTCTTT.